This T cell receptor beta chain was retrieved from a study of blood T cell repertoires in COVID-19. Study as a whole: The cDNA or gDNA used as material had been derived from T cells, B-cell-depleted T cells, or PBMCs.

Germline assignment: CDR1 SEHNR and CDR2 FQNEAQ (reference sequence). V lost 4 bases and J 0 bases, leaving 16 bases between the germline ends. The CDR3 is made up of 17 amino acids. Seattle researchers signed up patients amid active infection and tracked them longitudinally. Per the original methods: Amplifying reference gene primers gave estimates of nucleated cell counts. The table came from immunoSEQ multiplex PCR; TCRdb's copy has only in-frame clones and leaves some out. V, J and clone size are those of that table, while D and trimming were read from the DNA. The sample records about 99,000 clones, about 90% being singletons.

This clonotype originated in a man aged 50-59 years with COVID-19, enrolled during active disease. Sequences were obtained from peripheral blood. This chain links TRBV7-9 with TRBJ2-1; tentatively, D is TRBD2 (6 bases). CDR3 loop: CASSSVASASSYNEQFF. The CDR3, as DNA: TGTGCCAGCAGCTCCGTTGCTAGCGCGAGCTCCTACAATGAGCAGTTCTTC.